What follows are 7 T cell receptor beta chains derived from one specimen sequenced in a study of human T cells and chemical hapten exposure. Each CDR3 protein is one row after TCRdb ran MiXCR on the RACE reads. The sample contains roughly 120,000 distinct CDR3 sequences, roughly 15% of which appear only once. Time point denoted: patch test 1, 2 weeks after DPC sensitization. Treatment noted: therapeutic diphenylcyclopropenone sensitization with weekly scalp DPC. The sample was whole blood, taken in connection with sensitization to the hapten diphenylcyclopropenone (DPC). Receptors were obtained from a man younger than 35 with alopecia areata. Some clones in this sample may be carry-over from other donors' samples.

This clonotype appeared many times. The chain joins TRBV7-3 to TRBJ1-1; the D is unclear. Germline loops: CDR1 SGHTA, CDR2 FQGTGA. CDR3 size: 13 residues. Deletions cut 0 bases from V and 8 bases from J, with 10 bases between. CDR3 loop: CASSLTGNMEAFF. CDR3 DNA: TGTGCCAGCAGCTTAACCGGGAACATGGAAGCTTTCTTT.

The CDR3 DNA follows: TGTGCCAGCAGCCCCAACGGGGGTTGGAATTCACCCCTCCACTTT. Its translation is CASSPNGGWNSPLHF. The rearrangement links TRBV9 to TRBJ1-6, with D possibly being TRBD1 (5 bases). Trimming removed 4 bases at V and 7 bases at J, with 15 bases between. Germline CDR1 and CDR2: SGDLS and YYNGEE. The CDR3 is made up of 15 amino acids.

The chain couples TRBV21-1 to TRBJ2-1; TRBD1, the D gene given by the table, was not confirmed from the DNA. TRBV21-1 is termed a pseudogene. There are 18 residues in the CDR3. This CDR3 reads CASSKAPTGVVSYNEQFF. CDR3 sequence (DNA): TGTGCCAGCAGCAAAGCACCTACAGGGGTGGTCTCCTACAATGAGCAGTTCTTC.

In this sample, this clonotype turned up a few times. The chain employs TRBV6-6 and TRBJ1-5, with D possibly matching TRBD1 (6 bases). The CDR3 totals 14 residues. The V and J ends lost 7 bases and 2 bases respectively, with 12 bases between them. Germline assignment: CDR1 MNHNY and CDR2 SVGAGI (reference sequence). The CDR3 region is CASKFAGGNQPQHF. CDR3 bases: TGTGCCAGCAAGTTCGCAGGGGGCAATCAGCCCCAGCATTTT.

This clonotype was recorded a few times. The rearrangement joins TRBV29-1 to TRBJ2-3; 12 bases fit TRBD2. The CDR3 runs to 18 residues. Germline V gene sequence: CDR1 SQVTM, CDR2 ANQGSEA. V shed 2 bases and J 2 bases; nucleotides not matched to a gene: 11. Here the CDR3 DNA reads TGCAGCGTTGAACCCTCCGCGACTAGCGGGGGCCTCACAGATACGCAGTATTTT. Its translation is CSVEPSATSGGLTDTQYF.

There are many counts of this clonotype. The J gene is TRBJ2-3, the V gene TRBV7-9; weak D call: TRBD2 (6 bases). In germline, CDR1 is SEHNR, CDR2 FQNEAQ (reference sequence). Deletions cut 6 bases from V and 4 bases from J, with 23 bases between. This CDR3 region has 17 residues. CDR3 sequence reads: CASSQIGGLAWADTQYF. The CDR3 nucleotides are TGTGCCAGCAGTCAAATAGGCGGGCTAGCGTGGGCAGATACGCAGTATTTT. Full variable domain (outside the CDR3, taken from reference TRBV7-9 and TRBJ2-3): DTGVSQNPRHKITKRGQNVTFRCDPISEHNRLYWYRQTLGQGPEFLTYFQNEAQLEKSRLLSDRFSAERPKGSFSTLEIQRTEQGDSAMYLCASSQIGGLAWADTQYFGPGTRLTVL.

This clonotype has a handful of counts. The V gene is TRBV7-8, the J gene TRBJ2-1, with a weak D call TRBD2 (7 bases). The CDR3 sequence is 14 residues long. The V gene's germline CDR1 is SGHVS and CDR2 FQNEAQ. V was clipped by 11 bases and J by 3 bases, with 17 bases between them. The DNA of the CDR3 is TGTGCCTCCTTGGGGGGGCAGGGCTACAATGAGCAGTTCTTC. As protein: CASLGGQGYNEQFF.